What follows are 21 T cell receptor beta chains derived from one specimen sequenced in a study of T cell responses to AZD1222 COVID-19 vaccine. TCRdb keeps only in-frame clones here, not all; method: immunoSEQ multiplex PCR. The sample has approximately 150,000 clones, 85% to 95% seen once. This specimen was peripheral blood, taken on day 0 of AZD1222 vaccination. The origin of the receptors is an adult in good health.

The rearrangement uses TRBV29-1 and TRBJ2-3; 7 bases line up with TRBD2. V shed 4 bases, J shed 5 bases, and the junction held 3 bases outside the gene matches. Germline-derived CDR1 and CDR2 are SQVTM and ANQGSEA. The CDR3 contains 12 residues. CDR3 DNA: TGCAGCGTTGGGGTAGCGGGAGATACGCAGTATTTT. It translates to CSVGVAGDTQYF.

The J gene is TRBJ1-1, the V gene TRBV29-1; 7 bases agree with TRBD1. V shed 8 bases, J shed 2 bases, and the junction held 8 bases outside the gene matches. The germline V gene has CDR1 SQVTM and CDR2 ANQGSEA. CDR3 size: 13 residues. The CDR3 loop is CSSSGTVNTEAFF. Written as DNA, the CDR3 is TGCAGCTCATCCGGGACAGTCAACACTGAAGCTTTCTTT.

This clone was seen a few times. The rearrangement joins TRBV12-3 or TRBV12-4 to TRBJ2-7; D gene unclear. The V end lost 6 bases, the J end lost 4 bases, and 7 bases lay between the germline ends. The CDR3 consists of 11 residues. In DNA form, the CDR3 reads TGTGCCAGCAGCTTCGGGTACGAGCAGTACTTC. This encodes CASSFGYEQYF.

The chain couples TRBV12-3 or TRBV12-4 to TRBJ2-2; D ambiguous. Trimming left V 4 bases short and J 5 bases short, with 2 bases between. The CDR3 length is 11 residues. The CDR3 is CASSSTGELFF. Written as DNA, the CDR3 is TGTGCCAGCAGTTCAACCGGGGAGCTGTTTTTT.

The CDR3 nucleotides are TGTGCCAGCAGTTCGAGACAGGCCCGCCCTAATGAAAAACTGTTTTTT. Translation gives CASSSRQARPNEKLFF. The rearrangement joins TRBV27 to TRBJ1-4; D is perhaps TRBD1 (6 bases). Trimming removed 4 bases at V and 3 bases at J, with 15 bases between. CDR3 length: 16 residues. CDR1 is MNHEY and CDR2 is SMNVEV in the germline V gene (reference sequence).

The J gene is TRBJ2-1, the V gene TRBV6-6; D is ambiguous. Germline lookup yields CDR1 MNHNY and CDR2 SVGAGI (reference sequence). Trimming removed 8 bases at V and 9 bases at J, with 17 bases between. The CDR3 consists of 13 residues. The CDR3 loop reads CASELTATGEQFF. The CDR3 DNA follows: TGTGCCAGCGAGCTTACGGCTACGGGTGAGCAGTTCTTC.

This chain uses TRBV19 with TRBJ2-5, with TRBD2 matching 8 bases. V shed 5 bases, J shed 5 bases, and the junction held 4 bases outside the gene matches. The CDR3 sequence is 13 residues long. Germline CDR1 reads LNHDA; CDR2 reads SQIVND (reference sequence). The CDR3 coding sequence is TGTGCCAGTAGTCCGGGGGGGTGGGAGACCCAGTACTTC. It specifies CASSPGGWETQYF.

The rearrangement joins TRBV20-1 to TRBJ2-1; D perhaps matches TRBD1 (6 bases). The CDR3 is made up of 16 amino acids. The germline CDR1 and CDR2 sequences are DFQATT and SNEGSKA (reference sequence). V was shortened by 3 bases and J by 0 bases, with 15 bases between the two germline ends. DNA for the CDR3: TGCAGTGCTAGTCGGCCAAAAGGGGGCTCCTACAATGAGCAGTTCTTC. Its translation is CSASRPKGGSYNEQFF.

This chain uses TRBV23-1 with TRBJ1-6, with D hard to call. TRBV23-1 has ORF status, its function being uncertain. The CDR3 runs to 13 residues. V dropped 1 base and J dropped 9 bases, with 7 bases sitting between them. The CDR3 loop reads CASSQCPGSPLHF. The CDR3 coding sequence is TGCGCCAGCAGTCAATGCCCAGGTTCACCCCTCCACTTT.

The chain combines TRBV3-1 (or the pseudogene TRBV3-2) with TRBJ2-7; 9 nucleotides match TRBD1. The CDR3 totals 15 residues. The germline CDR1 and CDR2 sequences are LGHDT and YNNKEL (reference sequence). The junction had 8 bases not matched to a gene; V was cut back by 6 bases and J by 2 bases. The CDR3 sequence is CASSLGGTGTYEQYF. The CDR3 DNA is TGTGCCAGCAGTCTGGGCGGGACAGGGACCTACGAGCAGTACTTC.

The V gene is TRBV19, the J gene TRBJ1-4; D remains ambiguous. V lost 0 bases and J 11 bases, leaving 7 bases between the germline ends. The CDR3 contains 12 residues. Germline V gene lookup returns CDR1 LNHDA and CDR2 SQIVND (reference sequence). The CDR3: CASSIDRRKLFF. In DNA form, the CDR3 reads TGTGCCAGTAGTATAGATCGGCGGAAACTGTTTTTT.

The rearrangement links TRBV12-5 to TRBJ2-2; D gene ambiguous. The CDR3 has 15 amino acids. The V end was cut by 11 bases, the J end by 3 bases, with 19 bases between. Germline assignment: CDR1 LGHNT and CDR2 FRNRAP. The CDR3 protein is CAAGGSSRDTGELFF. CDR3 sequence (DNA): TGTGCTGCCGGTGGTAGCAGCCGGGACACCGGGGAGCTGTTTTTT.

This rearrangement joins TRBV27 to TRBJ2-1; no firm D call. Trimming left V 2 bases short and J 7 bases short, with 12 bases between. CDR3 length: 14 amino acids. CDR1 MNHEY and CDR2 SMNVEV come from the germline V gene (reference sequence). CDR3 protein: CASSLPTSTNEQFF. DNA of the CDR3: TGTGCCAGCAGTTTACCTACGTCCACTAATGAGCAGTTCTTC.

This rearrangement joins TRBV7-9 to TRBJ2-1; D is perhaps TRBD1 (5 bases). There are 11 residues in the CDR3. The V end lost 5 bases, the J end lost 13 bases, and 12 bases lay between the germline ends. Germline CDR1 reads SEHNR; CDR2 reads FQNEAQ (reference sequence). The CDR3 protein is CASSQETVQFF. Here the CDR3 DNA reads TGTGCCAGCAGCCAAGAGACAGTCCAGTTCTTC.

This chain connects TRBV27 to TRBJ2-7; the match to TRBD2 covers 10 bases. Germline assignment: CDR1 MNHEY and CDR2 SMNVEV (reference sequence). J was trimmed by 6 bases and V by 2 bases; bases with no gene match: 7. The CDR3 consists of 15 residues. CDR3: CASSLASGRGSEQYF. The CDR3 nucleotides read TGTGCCAGCAGTTTAGCTAGCGGGAGAGGAAGCGAGCAGTACTTC.

This clone came up once. For the CDR3, the DNA is TGTGCCAGCTCACCACGGTCGAAGACAGGGACCTACGAGCAGTACTTC. Protein product: CASSPRSKTGTYEQYF. The V gene is TRBV18, the J gene TRBJ2-7; 7 nucleotides align to TRBD1. The CDR3 has 16 amino acids. The trim removed 1 base at V and 2 bases at J, leaving 8 bases unmatched. The germline V gene has CDR1 KGHSH and CDR2 LQKENI.

This chain uses TRBV7-9 with TRBJ1-4; TRBD1 might be the D (5 bases). The length of the CDR3 is 14 residues. V was trimmed by 3 bases and J by 7 bases, leaving 12 bases between them. CDR1 is SEHNR and CDR2 is FQNEAQ in the germline V gene (reference sequence). The CDR3 loop is CASSLGLSGEKLFF. CDR3 in DNA: TGTGCCAGCAGCTTGGGGCTGTCGGGTGAAAAACTGTTTTTT.

This chain links TRBV7-9 with TRBJ1-4; 8 nucleotides align to TRBD1. With V trimmed by 10 bases and J by 4 bases, 17 bases remained unmatched. Germline loops: CDR1 SEHNR, CDR2 FQNEAQ (reference sequence). The CDR3 sequence is 17 residues long. The chain's CDR3 is CATLEDRGARGNEKLFF. CDR3 DNA sequence: TGTGCCACCTTAGAAGACAGGGGCGCTCGTGGTAATGAAAAACTGTTTTTT. Looking up the rest from reference TRBV7-9 and TRBJ1-4 gives the full variable domain: DTGVSQNPRHKITKRGQNVTFRCDPISEHNRLYWYRQTLGQGPEFLTYFQNEAQLEKSRLLSDRFSAERPKGSFSTLEIQRTEQGDSAMYLCATLEDRGARGNEKLFFGSGTQLSVL.

The rearrangement links TRBV20-1 to TRBJ2-5; no clear D. Germline V CDR1 and CDR2: DFQATT, SNEGSKA (reference sequence). CDR3 length: 17 residues. V was shortened by 3 bases and J by 4 bases, with 24 bases between the two germline ends. The CDR3 spells CSASQWSLEVLGETQYF. The CDR3 DNA is TGCAGTGCTAGTCAGTGGTCTCTGGAAGTTCTAGGAGAGACCCAGTACTTC.

The V call is TRBV6-2 or TRBV6-3, the J call TRBJ2-7, with D unclear. V gave up 2 bases and J gave up 0 bases, with 8 bases separating them. The CDR3 spans 14 residues. In germline, CDR1 is MNHEY, CDR2 SVGEGT. The CDR3 region has the DNA TGTGCCAGCAGTTACGACACTGGCTCCTACGAGCAGTACTTC. Translated: CASSYDTGSYEQYF.

The J gene is TRBJ1-5, the V gene TRBV2; 10 nucleotides match TRBD1. Germline CDR1 reads SNHLY; CDR2 reads FYNNEI. The V segment lost 5 bases and the J segment 11 bases; nucleotides outside the gene matches: 9. The CDR3 extends over 14 amino acids. The CDR3 nucleotides are TGTGCCAGCAGTCGACAGGGGGCAATAAGGGCCCAGCATTTT. It is translated as CASSRQGAIRAQHF.